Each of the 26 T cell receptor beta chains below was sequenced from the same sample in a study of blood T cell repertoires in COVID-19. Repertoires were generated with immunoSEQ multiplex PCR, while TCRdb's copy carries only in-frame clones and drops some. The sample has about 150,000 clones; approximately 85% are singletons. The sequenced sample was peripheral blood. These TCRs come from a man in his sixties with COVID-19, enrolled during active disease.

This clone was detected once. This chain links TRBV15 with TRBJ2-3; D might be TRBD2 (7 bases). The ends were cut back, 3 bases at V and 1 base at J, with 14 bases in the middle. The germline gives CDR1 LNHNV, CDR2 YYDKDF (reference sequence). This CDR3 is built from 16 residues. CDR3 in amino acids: CATSSSGGGGTDTQYF. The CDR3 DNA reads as TGTGCCACCAGCAGTTCTGGAGGGGGGGGCACAGATACGCAGTATTTT.

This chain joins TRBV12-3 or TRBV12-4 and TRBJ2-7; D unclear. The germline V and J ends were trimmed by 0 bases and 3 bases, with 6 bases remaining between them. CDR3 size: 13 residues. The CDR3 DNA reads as TGTGCCAGCAGTTTAGCGTACAACTACGAGCAGTACTTC. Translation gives CASSLAYNYEQYF.

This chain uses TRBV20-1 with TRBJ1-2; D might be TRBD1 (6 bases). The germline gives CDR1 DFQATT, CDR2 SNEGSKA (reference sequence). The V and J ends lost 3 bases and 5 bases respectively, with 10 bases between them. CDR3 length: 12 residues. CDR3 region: CSASDQGYGYTF. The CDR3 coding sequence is TGCAGTGCTAGTGATCAGGGGTATGGCTACACCTTC.

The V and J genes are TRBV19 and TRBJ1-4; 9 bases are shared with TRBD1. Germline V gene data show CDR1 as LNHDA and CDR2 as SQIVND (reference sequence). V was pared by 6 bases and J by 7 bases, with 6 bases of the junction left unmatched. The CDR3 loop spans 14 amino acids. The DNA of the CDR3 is TGTGCCAGTAGGACCGGGACAGGGCCTGAAAAACTGTTTTTT. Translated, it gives CASRTGTGPEKLFF.

CDR3 DNA: TGTGCCAGCAGCTTATTTCCGGCGAGGGATGAAAAACTGTTTTTT. Translation gives CASSLFPARDEKLFF. The V call is TRBV11-2, the J call TRBJ1-4; D gene ambiguous. V lost 2 bases and J lost 6, with 13 bases in between. CDR1 is SGHAT and CDR2 is FQNNGV in the germline V gene. CDR3 length equals 15 residues.

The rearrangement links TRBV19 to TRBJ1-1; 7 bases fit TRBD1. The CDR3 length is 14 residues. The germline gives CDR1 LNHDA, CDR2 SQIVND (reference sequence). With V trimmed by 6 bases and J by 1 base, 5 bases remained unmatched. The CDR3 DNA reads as TGTGCCAGTAGATTAGGGACAGCGAACACTGAAGCTTTCTTT. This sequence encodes CASRLGTANTEAFF.

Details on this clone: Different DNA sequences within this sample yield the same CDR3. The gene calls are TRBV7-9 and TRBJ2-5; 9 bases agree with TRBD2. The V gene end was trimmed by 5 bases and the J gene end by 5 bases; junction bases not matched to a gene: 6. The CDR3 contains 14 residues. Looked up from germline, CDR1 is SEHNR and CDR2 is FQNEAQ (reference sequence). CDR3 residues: CASSPLAGAETQYF. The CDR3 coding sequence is TGTGCCAGCAGCCCGTTAGCGGGAGCGGAGACCCAGTACTTC.

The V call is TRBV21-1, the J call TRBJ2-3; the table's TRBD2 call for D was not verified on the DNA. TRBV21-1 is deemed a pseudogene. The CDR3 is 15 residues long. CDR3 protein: CASSKGGTLKDTQYF. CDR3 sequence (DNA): TGTGCCAGCAGCAAGGGTGGGACTTTAAAAGATACGCAGTATTTT.

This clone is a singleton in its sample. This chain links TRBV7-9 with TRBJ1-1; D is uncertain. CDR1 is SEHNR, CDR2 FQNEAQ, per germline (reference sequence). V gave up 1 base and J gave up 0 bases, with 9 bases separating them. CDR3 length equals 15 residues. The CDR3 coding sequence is TGTGCCAGCAGCTTAGTTACAGCCATGAACACTGAAGCTTTCTTT. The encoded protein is CASSLVTAMNTEAFF. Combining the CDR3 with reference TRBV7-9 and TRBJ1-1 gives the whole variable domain DTGVSQNPRHKITKRGQNVTFRCDPISEHNRLYWYRQTLGQGPEFLTYFQNEAQLEKSRLLSDRFSAERPKGSFSTLEIQRTEQGDSAMYLCASSLVTAMNTEAFFGQGTRLTVV.

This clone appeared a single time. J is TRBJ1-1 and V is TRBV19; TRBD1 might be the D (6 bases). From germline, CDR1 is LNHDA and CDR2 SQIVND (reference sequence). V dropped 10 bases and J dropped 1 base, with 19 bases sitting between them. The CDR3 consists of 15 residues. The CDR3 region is CATAPGQGWNTEAFF. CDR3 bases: TGTGCCACCGCCCCGGGGCAGGGGTGGAACACTGAAGCTTTCTTT. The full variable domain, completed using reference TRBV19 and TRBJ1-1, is DGGITQSPKYLFRKEGQNVTLSCEQNLNHDAMYWYRQDPGQGLRLIYYSQIVNDFQKGDIAEGYSVSREKKESFPLTVTSAQKNPTAFYLCATAPGQGWNTEAFFGQGTRLTVV.

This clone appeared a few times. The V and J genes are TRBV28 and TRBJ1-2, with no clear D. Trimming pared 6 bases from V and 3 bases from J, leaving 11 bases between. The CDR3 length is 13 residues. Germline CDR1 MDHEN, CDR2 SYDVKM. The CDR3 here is CASRESGDYGYTF. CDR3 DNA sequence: TGTGCCAGCAGAGAGAGCGGGGACTATGGCTACACCTTC.

CDR3 DNA sequence: TGTGCCAGCAGTTTCTCGGGGACAGGGGATCAGCCCCAGCATTTT. Translating gives CASSFSGTGDQPQHF. This chain links TRBV28 with TRBJ1-5, with 10 positions matching TRBD1. Trimming removed 3 bases from V and 5 bases from J; junction bases left unmatched: 4. The CDR3 extends over 15 amino acids. Germline lookup yields CDR1 MDHEN and CDR2 SYDVKM.

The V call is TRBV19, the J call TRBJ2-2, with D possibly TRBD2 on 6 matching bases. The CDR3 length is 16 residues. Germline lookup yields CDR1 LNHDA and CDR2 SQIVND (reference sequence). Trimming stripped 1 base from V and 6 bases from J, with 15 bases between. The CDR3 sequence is CASSIAGSLMAGELFF. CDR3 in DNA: TGTGCCAGTAGTATAGCCGGGAGTTTAATGGCCGGGGAGCTGTTTTTT.

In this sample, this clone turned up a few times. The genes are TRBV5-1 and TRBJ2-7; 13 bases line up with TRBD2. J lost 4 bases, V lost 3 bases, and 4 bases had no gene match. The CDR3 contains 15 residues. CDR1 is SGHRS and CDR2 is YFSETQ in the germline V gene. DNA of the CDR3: TGCGCCAGCAGCTGGACTAGCGGGGGTAATTACGAGCAGTACTTC. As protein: CASSWTSGGNYEQYF.

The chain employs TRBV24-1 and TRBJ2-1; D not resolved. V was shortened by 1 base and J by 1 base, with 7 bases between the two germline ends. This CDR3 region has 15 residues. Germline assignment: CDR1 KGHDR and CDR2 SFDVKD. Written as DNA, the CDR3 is TGTGCCACCAGTGATTTTCCCGTTTCCTACAATGAGCAGTTCTTC. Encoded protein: CATSDFPVSYNEQFF.

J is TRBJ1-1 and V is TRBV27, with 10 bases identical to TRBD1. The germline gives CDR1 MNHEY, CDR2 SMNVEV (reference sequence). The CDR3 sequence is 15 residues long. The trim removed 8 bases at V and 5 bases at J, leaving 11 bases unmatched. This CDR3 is CASGSRQGALTEAFF. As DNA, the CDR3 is TGTGCCAGCGGGTCCCGACAGGGGGCGTTAACTGAAGCTTTCTTT.

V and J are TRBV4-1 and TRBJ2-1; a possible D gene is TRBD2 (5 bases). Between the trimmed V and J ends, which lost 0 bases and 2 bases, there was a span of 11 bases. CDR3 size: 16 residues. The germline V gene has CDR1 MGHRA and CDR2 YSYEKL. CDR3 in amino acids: CASSQEPSGTYNEQFF. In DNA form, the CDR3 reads TGCGCCAGCAGCCAAGAGCCAAGCGGTACCTACAATGAGCAGTTCTTC.

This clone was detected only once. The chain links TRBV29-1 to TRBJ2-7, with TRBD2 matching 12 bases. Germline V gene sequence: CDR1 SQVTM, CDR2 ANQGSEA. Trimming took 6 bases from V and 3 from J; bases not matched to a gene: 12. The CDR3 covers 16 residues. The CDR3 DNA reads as TGCAGCGTGGCGAGAAATCTAGCGGGAGGGAACTACGAGCAGTACTTC. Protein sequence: CSVARNLAGGNYEQYF.

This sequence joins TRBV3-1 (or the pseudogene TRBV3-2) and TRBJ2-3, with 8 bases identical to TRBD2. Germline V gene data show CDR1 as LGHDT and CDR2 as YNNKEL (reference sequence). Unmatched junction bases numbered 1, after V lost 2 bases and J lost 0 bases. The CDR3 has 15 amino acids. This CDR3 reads CASSQTSGSTDTQYF. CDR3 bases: TGTGCCAGCAGCCAAACTAGCGGCAGCACAGATACGCAGTATTTT.

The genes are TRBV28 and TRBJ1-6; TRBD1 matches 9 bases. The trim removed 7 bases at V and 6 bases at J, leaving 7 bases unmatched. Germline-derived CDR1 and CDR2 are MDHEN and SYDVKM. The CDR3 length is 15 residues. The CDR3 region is CASTPPGQGNSPLHF. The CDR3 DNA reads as TGTGCCAGCACCCCCCCGGGACAGGGTAATTCACCCCTCCACTTT. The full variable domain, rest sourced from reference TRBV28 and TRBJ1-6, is DVKVTQSSRYLVKRTGEKVFLECVQDMDHENMFWYRQDPGLGLRLIYFSYDVKMKEKGDIPEGYSVSREKKERFSLILESASTNQTSMYLCASTPPGQGNSPLHFGNGTRLTVT.

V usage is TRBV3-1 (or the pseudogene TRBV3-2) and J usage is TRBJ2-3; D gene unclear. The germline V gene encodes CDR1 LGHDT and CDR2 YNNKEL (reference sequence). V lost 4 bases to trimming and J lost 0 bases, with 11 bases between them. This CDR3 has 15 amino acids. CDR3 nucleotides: TGTGCCAGCAGCCGGGCGAGACCTAGCACAGATACGCAGTATTTT. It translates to CASSRARPSTDTQYF.

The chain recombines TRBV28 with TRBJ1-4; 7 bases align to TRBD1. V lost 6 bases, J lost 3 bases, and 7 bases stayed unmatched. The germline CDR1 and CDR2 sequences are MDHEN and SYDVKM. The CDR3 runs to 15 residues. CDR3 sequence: CASSDRAPANEKLFF. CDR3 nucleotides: TGTGCCAGCAGCGACAGGGCTCCGGCTAATGAAAAACTGTTTTTT.

Written as DNA, the CDR3 is TGTGCCAGCAGCCCCGGGACTAGCGGGAGGGGAAGGACCAAAAACATTCAGTACTTC. Its translation: CASSPGTSGRGRTKNIQYF. This sequence joins TRBV7-2 and TRBJ2-4; TRBD2 agrees at 16 bases. This CDR3 has 19 amino acids. Germline-derived CDR1 and CDR2 are SGHTA and FQGNSA. Trimming removed 5 bases from V and 2 bases from J; junction bases left unmatched: 9.

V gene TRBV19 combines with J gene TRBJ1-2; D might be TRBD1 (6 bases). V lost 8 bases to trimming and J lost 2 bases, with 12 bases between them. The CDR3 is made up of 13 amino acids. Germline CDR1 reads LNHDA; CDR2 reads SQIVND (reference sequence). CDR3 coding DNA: TGTGCCAGTCAGACAGGAATAAACTATGGCTACACCTTC. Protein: CASQTGINYGYTF.

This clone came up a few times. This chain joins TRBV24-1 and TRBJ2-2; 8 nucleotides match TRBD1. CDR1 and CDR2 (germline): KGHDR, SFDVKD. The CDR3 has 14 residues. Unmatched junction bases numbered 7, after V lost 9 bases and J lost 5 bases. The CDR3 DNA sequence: TGTGCCACCGCAGGGGGCCTTCGGACCGGGGAGCTGTTTTTT. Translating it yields CATAGGLRTGELFF.

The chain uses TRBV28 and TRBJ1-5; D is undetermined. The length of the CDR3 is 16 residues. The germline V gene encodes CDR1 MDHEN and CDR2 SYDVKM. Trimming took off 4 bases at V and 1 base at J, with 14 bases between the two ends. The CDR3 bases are TGTGCCAGCAGTTATGGGAGGCGAGGAAGCAATCAGCCCCAGCATTTT. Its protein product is CASSYGRRGSNQPQHF.